This entry features one T cell receptor (beta chain) sequence. Original data processing: Amplifying reference gene primers gave estimates of nucleated cell counts. This table comes from immunoSEQ multiplex PCR, and its TCRdb copy is limited to in-frame clones, with some not included. Clone size and V and J calls were adopted from that table, with D and trimming inferred from the DNA. The sample includes around 230,000 clones, roughly 80% seen only once; the top ten take roughly 9.6%. The sample is drawn from a study of blood T cell repertoires in COVID-19. For the study at large: Donors in the United States, Italy and Spain gave samples during acute or convalescent COVID-19.

Germline V gene data show CDR1 as KGHSH and CDR2 as LQKENI. The length of the CDR3 is 15 residues. Unmatched junction bases numbered 5, after V lost 6 bases and J lost 0 bases. The source material was peripheral blood. V usage is TRBV18 and J usage is TRBJ1-3; 7 bases match TRBD1. The source of this sequence is a woman of 80 years or more with acute or convalescent COVID-19. The CDR3 region is CASSRAGGSGNTIYF. For the CDR3, the DNA is TGTGCCAGCTCCCGAGCAGGGGGCTCTGGAAACACCATATATTTT. The whole variable domain, remainder taken from reference TRBV18 and TRBJ1-3, is NAGVMQNPRHLVRRRGQEARLRCSPMKGHSHVYWYRQLPEEGLKFMVYLQKENIIDESGMPKERFSAEFPKEGPSILRIQQVVRGDSAAYFCASSRAGGSGNTIYFGEGSWLTVV.